The following is a TCR beta chain sequence with its context. V gave up 2 bases and J gave up 5 bases, with 19 bases separating them. There are 17 residues in the CDR3. Germline assignment: CDR1 LGHDT and CDR2 YNNKEL (reference sequence). These data originate in a study of blood T cell repertoires in COVID-19. Background on the study: Acute and convalescent COVID-19 samples came from the United States, Italy and Spain. PBMCs, B-cell-depleted T cells, or T cells were the source of the cDNA or gDNA that made up the material.

Original data processing: Reference gene primer amplification yielded estimated nucleated cell counts. Sequencing was performed with immunoSEQ multiplex PCR; in TCRdb, only in-frame clones are kept and a portion is missing. From that table come the V and J calls and clone size; the DNA was used to work out D and trimming. The sample has 150,000 to 200,000 clones, 80% to 90% seen once; the top ten hold over 7.5%. The chain joins TRBV3-1 (or the pseudogene TRBV3-2) to TRBJ1-5; D gene uncertain. The TCR sequence derives from a man aged 50-59 years with active or convalescent COVID-19. The sequencing input was peripheral blood. CDR3 loop: CASSQTSGTGKYQPQHF. DNA for the CDR3: TGTGCCAGCAGCCAAACCTCGGGTACGGGGAAGTATCAGCCCCAGCATTTT.